A single T cell receptor (beta chain) is shown here with its context. Its antigen remains unknown. The data were obtained in a study of shared clonotypes between healthy human individuals. In the study overall: The cohort comprised a couple of women and a few men. Their ages spanned 18 to 49 years. A donor's plate count was three for CD4 naive and three for CD4 memory; CD8 naive had two and CD8 memory one. Study results and caveats: Researchers sampled blood only, noting tissue repertoires likely differ.

The table came from immunoSEQ multiplex PCR; TCRdb's copy has only in-frame clones and leaves some out. Of about 2,500,000 clones in the sample, around nine tenths are singletons; the top ten hold 0.14%. J gave up 7 bases and V 7 bases, and 6 bases lay outside the gene matches. In germline, CDR1 is SNHLY, CDR2 FYNNEI. The CDR3 loop spans 13 amino acids. This chain joins TRBV2 and TRBJ2-1, with 8 positions matching TRBD1. The receptor was isolated from a man aged 18 to 35 in good health. Sequenced sample: naive CD4+ T cells sorted from blood. Subset of the sample: CD45RA+ positively selected. CDR3 in amino acids: CASTQGAFNEQFF. As DNA, the CDR3 is TGTGCCAGCACCCAGGGGGCGTTTAATGAGCAGTTCTTC.